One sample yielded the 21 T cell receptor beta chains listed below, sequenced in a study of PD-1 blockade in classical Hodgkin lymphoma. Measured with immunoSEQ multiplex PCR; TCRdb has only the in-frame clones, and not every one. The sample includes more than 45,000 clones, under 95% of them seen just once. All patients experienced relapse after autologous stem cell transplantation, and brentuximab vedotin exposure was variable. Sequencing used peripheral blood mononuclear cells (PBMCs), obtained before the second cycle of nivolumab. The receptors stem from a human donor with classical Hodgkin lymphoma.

DNA of the CDR3: TGTGCCAGCAGTTCCCGCGCGGGTGGGGTTACTGAAGCTTTCTTT. Translated, it gives CASSSRAGGVTEAFF. The chain recombines TRBV27 with TRBJ1-1; no reliable D call. The CDR3 covers 15 residues. Trimming took off 4 bases at V and 5 bases at J, with 17 bases between the two ends. Germline lookup yields CDR1 MNHEY and CDR2 SMNVEV (reference sequence).

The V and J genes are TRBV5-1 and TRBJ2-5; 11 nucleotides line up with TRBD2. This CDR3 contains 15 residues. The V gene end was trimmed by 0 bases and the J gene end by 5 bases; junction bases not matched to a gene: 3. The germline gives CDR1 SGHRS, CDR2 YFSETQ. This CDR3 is CASSLVSSGGETQYF. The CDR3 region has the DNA TGCGCCAGCAGCTTGGTGTCTAGCGGGGGGGAGACCCAGTACTTC. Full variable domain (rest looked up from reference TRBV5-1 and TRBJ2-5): KAGVTQTPRYLIKTRGQQVTLSCSPISGHRSVSWYQQTPGQGLQFLFEYFSETQRNKGNFPGRFSGRQFSNSRSEMNVSTLELGDSALYLCASSLVSSGGETQYFGPGTRLLVL.

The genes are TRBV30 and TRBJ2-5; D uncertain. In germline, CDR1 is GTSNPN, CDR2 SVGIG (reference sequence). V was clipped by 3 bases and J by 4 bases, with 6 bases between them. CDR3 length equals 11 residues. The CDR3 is CAWRKGETQYF. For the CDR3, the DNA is TGTGCCTGGAGGAAGGGAGAGACCCAGTACTTC.

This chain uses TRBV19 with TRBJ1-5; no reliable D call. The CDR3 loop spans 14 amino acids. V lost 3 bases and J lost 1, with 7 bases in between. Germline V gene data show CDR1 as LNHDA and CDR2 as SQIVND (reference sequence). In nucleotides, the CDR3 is TGTGCCAGTAGTATCGTGGACAGCAATCAGCCCCAGCATTTT. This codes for CASSIVDSNQPQHF.

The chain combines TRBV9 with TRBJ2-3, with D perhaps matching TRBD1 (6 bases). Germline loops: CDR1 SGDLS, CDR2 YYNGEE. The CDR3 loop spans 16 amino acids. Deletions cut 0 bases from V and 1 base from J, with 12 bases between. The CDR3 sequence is CASSVDLGGRTDTQYF. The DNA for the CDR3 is TGTGCCAGCAGCGTAGACCTAGGGGGTCGCACAGATACGCAGTATTTT.

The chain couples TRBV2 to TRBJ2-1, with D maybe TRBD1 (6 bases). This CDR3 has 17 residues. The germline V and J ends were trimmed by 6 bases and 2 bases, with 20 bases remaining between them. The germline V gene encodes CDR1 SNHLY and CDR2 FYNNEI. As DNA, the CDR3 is TGTGCCAGCAGAAAGAACAGGGTTCCGGGCCCCTACAATGAGCAGTTCTTC. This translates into CASRKNRVPGPYNEQFF.

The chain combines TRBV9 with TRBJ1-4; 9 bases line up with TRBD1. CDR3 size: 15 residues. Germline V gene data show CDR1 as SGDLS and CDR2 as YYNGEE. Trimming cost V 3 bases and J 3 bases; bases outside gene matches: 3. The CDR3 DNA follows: TGTGCCAGCAGCGAGACAGGGGGGGCTAATGAAAAACTGTTTTTT. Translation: CASSETGGANEKLFF.

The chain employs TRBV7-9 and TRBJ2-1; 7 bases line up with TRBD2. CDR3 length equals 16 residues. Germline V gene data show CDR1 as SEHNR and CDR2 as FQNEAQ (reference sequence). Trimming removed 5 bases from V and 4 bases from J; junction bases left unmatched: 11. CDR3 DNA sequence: TGTGCCAGCAGCCCACGGGCGGGGGACCAATACAATGAGCAGTTCTTC. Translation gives CASSPRAGDQYNEQFF. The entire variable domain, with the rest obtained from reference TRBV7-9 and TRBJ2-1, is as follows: DTGVSQNPRHKITKRGQNVTFRCDPISEHNRLYWYRQTLGQGPEFLTYFQNEAQLEKSRLLSDRFSAERPKGSFSTLEIQRTEQGDSAMYLCASSPRAGDQYNEQFFGPGTRLTVL.

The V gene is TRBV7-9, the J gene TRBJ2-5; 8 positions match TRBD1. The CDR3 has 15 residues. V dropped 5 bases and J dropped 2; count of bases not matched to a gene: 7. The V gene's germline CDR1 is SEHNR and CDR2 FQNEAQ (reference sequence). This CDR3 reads CASSKRQGWQETQYF. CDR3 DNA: TGTGCCAGCAGCAAAAGACAGGGGTGGCAAGAGACCCAGTACTTC.

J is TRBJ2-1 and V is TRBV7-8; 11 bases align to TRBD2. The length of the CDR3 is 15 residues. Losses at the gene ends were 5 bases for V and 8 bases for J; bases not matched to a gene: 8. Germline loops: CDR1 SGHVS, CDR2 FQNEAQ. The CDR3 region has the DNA TGTGCCAGCAGCGTCCTAGCGGGGGGCCCTGATGAGCAGTTCTTC. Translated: CASSVLAGGPDEQFF.

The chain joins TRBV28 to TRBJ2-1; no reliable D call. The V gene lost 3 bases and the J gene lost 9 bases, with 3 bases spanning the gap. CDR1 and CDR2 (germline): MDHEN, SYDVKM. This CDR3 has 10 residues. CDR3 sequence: CASSFTEQFF. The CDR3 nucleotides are TGTGCCAGCAGTTTCACTGAGCAGTTCTTC.

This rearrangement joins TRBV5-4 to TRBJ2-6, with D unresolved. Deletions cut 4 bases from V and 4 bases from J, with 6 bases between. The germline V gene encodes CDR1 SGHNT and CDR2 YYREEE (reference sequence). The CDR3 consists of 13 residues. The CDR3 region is CASSPFGANVLTF. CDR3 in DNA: TGTGCCAGCAGCCCCTTCGGGGCCAACGTCCTGACTTTC.

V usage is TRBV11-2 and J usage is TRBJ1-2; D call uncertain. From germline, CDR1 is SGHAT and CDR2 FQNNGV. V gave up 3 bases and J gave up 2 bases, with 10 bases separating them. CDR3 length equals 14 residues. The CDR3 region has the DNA TGTGCCAGCAGCTTGGACCCTATAAACTATGGCTACACCTTC. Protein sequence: CASSLDPINYGYTF.

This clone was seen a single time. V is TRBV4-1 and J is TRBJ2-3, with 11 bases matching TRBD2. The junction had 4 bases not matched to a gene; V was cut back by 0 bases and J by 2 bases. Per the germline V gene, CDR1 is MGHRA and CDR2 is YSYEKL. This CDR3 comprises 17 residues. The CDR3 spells CASSQDYSGGDTDTQYF. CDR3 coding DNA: TGCGCCAGCAGCCAAGATTATAGCGGGGGGGACACAGATACGCAGTATTTT.

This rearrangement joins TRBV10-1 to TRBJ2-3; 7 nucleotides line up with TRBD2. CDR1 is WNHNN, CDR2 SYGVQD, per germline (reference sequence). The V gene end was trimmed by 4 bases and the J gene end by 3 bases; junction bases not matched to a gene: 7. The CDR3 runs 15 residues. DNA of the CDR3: TGCGCCAGCAGTGTCGCGGGAGAAATGACAGATACGCAGTATTTT. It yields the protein CASSVAGEMTDTQYF.

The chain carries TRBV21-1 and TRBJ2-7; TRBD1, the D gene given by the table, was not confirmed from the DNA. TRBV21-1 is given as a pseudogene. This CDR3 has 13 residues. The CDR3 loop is CASSPRGLYEQYF. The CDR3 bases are TGTGCCAGCAGCCCCAGGGGGCTCTACGAGCAGTACTTC.

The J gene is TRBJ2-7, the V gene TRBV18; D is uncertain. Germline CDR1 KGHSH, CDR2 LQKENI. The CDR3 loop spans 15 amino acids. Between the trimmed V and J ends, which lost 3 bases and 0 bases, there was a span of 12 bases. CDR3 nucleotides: TGTGCCAGCTCACCCGCACAGAGACCCTCCTACGAGCAGTACTTC. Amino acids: CASSPAQRPSYEQYF.

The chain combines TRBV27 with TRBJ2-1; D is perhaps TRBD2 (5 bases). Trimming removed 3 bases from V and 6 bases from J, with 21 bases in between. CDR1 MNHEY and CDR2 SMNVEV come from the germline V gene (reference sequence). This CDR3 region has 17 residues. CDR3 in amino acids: CASSFATQGLTINEQFF. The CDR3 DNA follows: TGTGCCAGCAGTTTCGCCACACAAGGACTCACAATCAATGAGCAGTTCTTC.

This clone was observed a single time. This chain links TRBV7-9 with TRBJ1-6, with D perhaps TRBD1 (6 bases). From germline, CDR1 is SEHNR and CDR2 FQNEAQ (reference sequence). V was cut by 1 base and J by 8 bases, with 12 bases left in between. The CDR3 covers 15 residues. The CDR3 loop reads CASSLENGGYSPLHF. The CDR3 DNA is TGTGCCAGCAGCTTAGAAAACGGGGGCTATTCACCCCTCCACTTT.

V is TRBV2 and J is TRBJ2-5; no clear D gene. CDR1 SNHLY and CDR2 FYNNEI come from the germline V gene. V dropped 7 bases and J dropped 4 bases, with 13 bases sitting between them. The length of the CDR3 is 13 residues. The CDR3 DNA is TGTGCCAGCACAACGCTGGAAGGAGAGACCCAGTACTTC. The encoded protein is CASTTLEGETQYF.

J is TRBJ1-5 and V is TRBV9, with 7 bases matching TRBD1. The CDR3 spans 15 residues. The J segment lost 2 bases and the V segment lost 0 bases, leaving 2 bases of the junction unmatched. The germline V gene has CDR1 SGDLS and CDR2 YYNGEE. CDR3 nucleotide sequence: TGTGCCAGCAGCGTAGGGGGGACAGGCAATCAGCCCCAGCATTTT. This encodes CASSVGGTGNQPQHF.